This TCR beta chain stems from a study of blood T cell repertoires in COVID-19. Study information: The analysed material was cDNA or gDNA that came from T cells, B-cell-depleted T cells, or PBMCs.

The germline V gene encodes CDR1 SNHLY and CDR2 FYNNEI. The J segment lost 10 bases and the V segment lost 6 bases, leaving 6 bases of the junction unmatched. The CDR3 is made up of 12 amino acids. Authors' analysis steps: Amplification from reference gene primers served as the basis for estimated nucleated cell counts. Generated by immunoSEQ multiplex PCR, the TCRdb table keeps only in-frame clones and is missing some. Clonal size and the V and J genes are those of that table, whereas D and trimming came from the DNA. The data show a few hundred thousand clones, with roughly 85% seen just once and 3% to 4% held by the top ten.

Sequenced sample: peripheral blood. The gene calls are TRBV2 and TRBJ2-1; 7 bases align to TRBD1. This TCR was sampled from a woman aged 18-35 years with acute or convalescent COVID-19. Here the CDR3 reads CASSVDRAEQFF. The CDR3 bases are TGTGCCAGCAGCGTAGACAGGGCCGAGCAGTTCTTC.